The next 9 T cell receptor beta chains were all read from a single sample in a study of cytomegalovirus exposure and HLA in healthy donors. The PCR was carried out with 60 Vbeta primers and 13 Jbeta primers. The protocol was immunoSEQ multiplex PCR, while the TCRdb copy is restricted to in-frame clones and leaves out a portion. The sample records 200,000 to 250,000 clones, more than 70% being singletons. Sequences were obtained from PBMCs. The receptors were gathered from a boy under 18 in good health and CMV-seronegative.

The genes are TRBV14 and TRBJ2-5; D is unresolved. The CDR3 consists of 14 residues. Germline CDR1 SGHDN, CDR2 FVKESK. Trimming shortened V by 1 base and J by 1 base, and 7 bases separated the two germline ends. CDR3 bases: TGTGCCAGCAGCCAAGGTGGGCTCCAAGAGACCCAGTACTTC. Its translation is CASSQGGLQETQYF.

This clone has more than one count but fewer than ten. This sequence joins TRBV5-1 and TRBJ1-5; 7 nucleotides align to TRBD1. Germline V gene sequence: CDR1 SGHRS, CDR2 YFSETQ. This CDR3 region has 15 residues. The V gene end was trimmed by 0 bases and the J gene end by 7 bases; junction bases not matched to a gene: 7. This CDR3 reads CASSLAAGGRQPQHF. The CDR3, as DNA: TGCGCCAGCAGCTTGGCAGCAGGGGGGCGGCAGCCCCAGCATTTT. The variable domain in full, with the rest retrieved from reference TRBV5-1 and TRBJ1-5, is KAGVTQTPRYLIKTRGQQVTLSCSPISGHRSVSWYQQTPGQGLQFLFEYFSETQRNKGNFPGRFSGRQFSNSRSEMNVSTLELGDSALYLCASSLAAGGRQPQHFGDGTRLSIL.

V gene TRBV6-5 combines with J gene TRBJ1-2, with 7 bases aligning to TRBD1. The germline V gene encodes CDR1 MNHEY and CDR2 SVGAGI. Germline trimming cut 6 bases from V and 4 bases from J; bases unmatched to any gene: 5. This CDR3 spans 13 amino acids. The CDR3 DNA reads TGTGCCAGCAGCTCGACAGGGACCTATGGCTACACCTTC. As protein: CASSSTGTYGYTF.

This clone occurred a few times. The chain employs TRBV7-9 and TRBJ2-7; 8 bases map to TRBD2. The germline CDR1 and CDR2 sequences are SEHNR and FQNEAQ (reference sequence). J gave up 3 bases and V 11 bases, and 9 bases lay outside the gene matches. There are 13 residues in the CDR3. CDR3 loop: CACPGGQGYEQYF. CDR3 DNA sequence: TGTGCCTGCCCGGGGGGGCAGGGCTACGAGCAGTACTTC.

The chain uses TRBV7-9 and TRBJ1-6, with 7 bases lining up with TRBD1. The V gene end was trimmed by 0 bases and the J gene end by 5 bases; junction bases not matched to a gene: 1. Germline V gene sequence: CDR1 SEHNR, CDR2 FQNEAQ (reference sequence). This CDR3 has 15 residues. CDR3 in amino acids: CASSLAGTDNSPLHF. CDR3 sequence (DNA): TGTGCCAGCAGCTTAGCCGGGACAGATAATTCACCCCTCCACTTT.

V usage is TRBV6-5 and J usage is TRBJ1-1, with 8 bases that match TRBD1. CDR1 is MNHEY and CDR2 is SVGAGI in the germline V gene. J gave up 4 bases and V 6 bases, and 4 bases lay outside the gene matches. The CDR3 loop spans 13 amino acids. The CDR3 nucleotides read TGTGCCAGCAGATCCACAGGGGGCACTGAAGCTTTCTTT. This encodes CASRSTGGTEAFF.

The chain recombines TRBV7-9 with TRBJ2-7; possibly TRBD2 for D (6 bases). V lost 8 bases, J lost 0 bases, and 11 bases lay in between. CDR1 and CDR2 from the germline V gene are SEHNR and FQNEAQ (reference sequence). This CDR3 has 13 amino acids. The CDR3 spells CASGSGFSYEQYF. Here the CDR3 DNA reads TGTGCCAGCGGAAGCGGGTTCTCCTACGAGCAGTACTTC. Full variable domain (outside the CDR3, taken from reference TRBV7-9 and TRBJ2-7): DTGVSQNPRHKITKRGQNVTFRCDPISEHNRLYWYRQTLGQGPEFLTYFQNEAQLEKSRLLSDRFSAERPKGSFSTLEIQRTEQGDSAMYLCASGSGFSYEQYFGPGTRLTVT.

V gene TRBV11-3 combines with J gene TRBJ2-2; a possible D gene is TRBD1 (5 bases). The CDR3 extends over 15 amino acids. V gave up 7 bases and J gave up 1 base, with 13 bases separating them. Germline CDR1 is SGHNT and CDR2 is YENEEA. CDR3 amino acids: CASNLWGENTGELFF. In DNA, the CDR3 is TGTGCCAGCAACCTCTGGGGCGAGAACACCGGGGAGCTGTTTTTT. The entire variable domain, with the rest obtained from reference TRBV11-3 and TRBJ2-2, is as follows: EAGVVQSPRYKIIEKKQPVAFWCNPISGHNTLYWYLQNLGQGPELLIRYENEEAVDDSQLPKDRFSAERLKGVDSTLKIQPAELGDSAVYLCASNLWGENTGELFFGEGSRLTVL.

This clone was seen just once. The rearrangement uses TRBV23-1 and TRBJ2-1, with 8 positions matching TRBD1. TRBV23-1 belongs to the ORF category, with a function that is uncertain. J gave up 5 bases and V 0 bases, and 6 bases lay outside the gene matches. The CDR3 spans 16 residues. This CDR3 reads CASSQSARGLNNEQFF. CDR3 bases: TGCGCCAGCAGTCAATCGGCCAGGGGGCTAAACAATGAGCAGTTCTTC.